One TCR beta chain is described in this entry. What it recognizes is unknown. RNA transcripts gave rise to amplified TCR beta CDR3 regions. Primed by the HTBI set, a first-round RT-PCR was run on the TCR CDR3. MiXCR, run by TCRdb on the multiplex PCR reads, gives a single entry per CDR3 protein. In the table there are hundreds of thousands of distinct CDR3 sequences, 38% of which are singletons. The V and J ends lost 9 bases and 5 bases, in that order; junction bases with no gene match: 12. CDR3 size: 14 residues. In germline, CDR1 is WSHSY, CDR2 SAAADI. This record belongs to a study of T cells in Graves' hyperthyroidism and ophthalmopathy. General study results and limits: Before onset, ophthalmopathy was predicted by the model a median roughly 6.8 months earlier. Most clonotypes that expanded in the thyroid above 0.001 also showed up in blood.

Any patient presenting with uncontrolled infection, other autoimmune disease, pregnancy or lactation was left out. Out of approximately 10 ml of fresh peripheral blood came the PBMCs. The rearrangement uses TRBV10-2 and TRBJ1-2, with 7 bases aligning to TRBD1. The sequence came from a man between 18 and 35 years old with Graves' hyperthyroidism. Material for sequencing was blood. This CDR3 is CASKRGRHDYGYTF. CDR3 coding DNA: TGCGCCAGTAAGAGGGGGCGACACGATTATGGCTACACCTTC.